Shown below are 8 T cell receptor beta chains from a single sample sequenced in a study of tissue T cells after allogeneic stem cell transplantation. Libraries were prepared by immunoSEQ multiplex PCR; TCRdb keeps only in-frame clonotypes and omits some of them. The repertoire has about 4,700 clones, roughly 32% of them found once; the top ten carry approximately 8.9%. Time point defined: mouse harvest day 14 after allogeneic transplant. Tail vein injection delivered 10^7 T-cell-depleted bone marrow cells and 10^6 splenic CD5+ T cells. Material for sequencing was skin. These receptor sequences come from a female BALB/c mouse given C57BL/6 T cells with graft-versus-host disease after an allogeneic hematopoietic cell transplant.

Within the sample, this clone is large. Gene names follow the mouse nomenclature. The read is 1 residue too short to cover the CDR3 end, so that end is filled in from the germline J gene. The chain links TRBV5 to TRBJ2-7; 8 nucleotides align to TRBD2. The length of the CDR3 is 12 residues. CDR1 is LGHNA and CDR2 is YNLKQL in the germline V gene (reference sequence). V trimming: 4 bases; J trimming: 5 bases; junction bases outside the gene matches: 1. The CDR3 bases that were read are TGTGCCAGCAGCCCGGACTGGGATGAACAGTAC. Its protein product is CASSPDWDEQY. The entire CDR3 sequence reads CASSPDWDEQYF.

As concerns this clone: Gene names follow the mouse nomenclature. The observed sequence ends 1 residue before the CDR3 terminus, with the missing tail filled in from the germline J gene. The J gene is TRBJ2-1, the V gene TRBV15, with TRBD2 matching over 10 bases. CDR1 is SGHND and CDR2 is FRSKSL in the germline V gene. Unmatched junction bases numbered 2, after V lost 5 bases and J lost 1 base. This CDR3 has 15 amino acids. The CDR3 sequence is CASSPDWGNYAEQFF. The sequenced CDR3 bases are TGTGCCAGCAGTCCGGACTGGGGGAACTATGCTGAGCAGTTC.

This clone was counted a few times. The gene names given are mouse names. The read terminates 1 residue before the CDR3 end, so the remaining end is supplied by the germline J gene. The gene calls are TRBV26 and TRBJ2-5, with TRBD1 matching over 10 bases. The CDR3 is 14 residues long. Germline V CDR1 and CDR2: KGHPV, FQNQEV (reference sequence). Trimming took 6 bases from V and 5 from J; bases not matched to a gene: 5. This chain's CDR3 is CASRRRDRGDTQYF. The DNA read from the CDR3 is TGTGCCAGCAGACGCCGGGACAGGGGAGACACCCAGTAC.

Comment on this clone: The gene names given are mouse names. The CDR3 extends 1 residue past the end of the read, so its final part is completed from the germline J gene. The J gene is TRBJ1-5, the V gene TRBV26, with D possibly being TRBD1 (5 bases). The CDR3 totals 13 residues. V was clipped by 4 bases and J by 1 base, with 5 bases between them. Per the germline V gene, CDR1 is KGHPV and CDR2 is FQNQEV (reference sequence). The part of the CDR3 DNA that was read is TGTGCCAGCAGTCGACAGAACAACCAGGCTCCGCTT. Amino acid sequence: CASSRQNNQAPL. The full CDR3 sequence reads CASSRQNNQAPLF.

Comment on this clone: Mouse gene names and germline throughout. This chain's CDR3 is CASSLLRDERLFF. The CDR3 DNA, read in part, is TGTGCCAGCAGTCTGCTCAGGGACGAAAGATTATTT. V gene TRBV26 combines with J gene TRBJ1-4; D is possibly TRBD1 (5 bases). The CDR3 extends 1 residue past the end of the read, so its final part is completed from the germline J gene. The germline V gene has CDR1 KGHPV and CDR2 FQNQEV (reference sequence). With 2 bases removed from V and 6 bases from J, the gap between germline ends came to 7 bases. The CDR3 loop spans 13 amino acids. The full variable domain, with the rest looked up from reference TRBV26 and TRBJ1-4, is NSKVIQTPRYLVKGQGQKAKMRCIPEKGHPVVFWYQQNKNNEFKFLINFQNQEVLQQIDMTEKRFSAECPSNSPCSLEIQSSEAGDSALYLCASSLLRDERLFFGHGTKLSVL.

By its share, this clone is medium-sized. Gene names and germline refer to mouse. The CDR3: CASSRDWEYEQYF. The CDR3 bases that were read are TGTGCCAGCAGTCGGGACTGGGAGTATGAACAGTAC. The rearrangement links TRBV15 to TRBJ2-7; 9 bases agree with TRBD2. With the read ending 1 residue before the CDR3 end, the germline J gene is used to fill in that end. Germline-derived CDR1 and CDR2 are SGHND and FRSKSL. The CDR3 extends over 13 amino acids. Unmatched junction bases numbered 3, after V lost 5 bases and J lost 4 bases.

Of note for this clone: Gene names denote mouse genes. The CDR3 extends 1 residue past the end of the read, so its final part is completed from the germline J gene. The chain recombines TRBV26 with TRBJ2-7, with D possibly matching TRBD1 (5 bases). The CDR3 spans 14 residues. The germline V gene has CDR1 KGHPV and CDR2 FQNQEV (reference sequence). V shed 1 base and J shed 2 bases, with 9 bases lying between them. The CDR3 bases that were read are TGTGCCAGCAGTCTGTTCGGACAAACCTATGAACAGTAC. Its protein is CASSLFGQTYEQY. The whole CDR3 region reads CASSLFGQTYEQYF.

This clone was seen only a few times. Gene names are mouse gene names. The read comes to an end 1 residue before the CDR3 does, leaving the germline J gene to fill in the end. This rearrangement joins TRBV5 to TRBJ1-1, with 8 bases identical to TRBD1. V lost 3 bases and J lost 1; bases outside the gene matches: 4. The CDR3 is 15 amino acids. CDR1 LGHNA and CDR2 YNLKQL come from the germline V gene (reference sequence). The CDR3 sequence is CASSQTGTGNTEVFF. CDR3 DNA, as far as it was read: TGTGCCAGCAGCCAGACCGGGACAGGAAACACAGAAGTCTTC.